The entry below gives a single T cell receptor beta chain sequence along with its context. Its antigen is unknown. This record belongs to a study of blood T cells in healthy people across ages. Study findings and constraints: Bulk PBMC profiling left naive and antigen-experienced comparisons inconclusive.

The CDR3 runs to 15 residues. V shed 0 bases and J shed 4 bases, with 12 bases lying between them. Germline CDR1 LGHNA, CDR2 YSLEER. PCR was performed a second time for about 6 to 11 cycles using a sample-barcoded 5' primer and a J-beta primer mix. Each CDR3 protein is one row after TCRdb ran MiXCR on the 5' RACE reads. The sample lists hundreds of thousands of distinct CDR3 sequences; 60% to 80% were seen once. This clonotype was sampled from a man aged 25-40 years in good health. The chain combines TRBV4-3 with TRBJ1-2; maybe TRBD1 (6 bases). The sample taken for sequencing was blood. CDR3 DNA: TGCGCCAGCAGCCAAGATCAGGGGCGCTTCTATGGCTACACCTTC. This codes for CASSQDQGRFYGYTF.